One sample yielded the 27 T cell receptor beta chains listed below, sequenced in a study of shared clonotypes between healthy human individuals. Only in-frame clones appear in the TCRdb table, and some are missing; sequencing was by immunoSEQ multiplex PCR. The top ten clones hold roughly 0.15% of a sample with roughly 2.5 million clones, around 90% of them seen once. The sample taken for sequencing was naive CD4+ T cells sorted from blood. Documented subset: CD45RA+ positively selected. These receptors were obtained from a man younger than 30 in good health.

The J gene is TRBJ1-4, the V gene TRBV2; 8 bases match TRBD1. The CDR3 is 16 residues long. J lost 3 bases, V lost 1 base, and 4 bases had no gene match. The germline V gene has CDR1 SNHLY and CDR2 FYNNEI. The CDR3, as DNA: TGTGCCAGCAGTGAAGGGACAGGGTGGGCTAATGAAAAACTGTTTTTT. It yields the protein CASSEGTGWANEKLFF.

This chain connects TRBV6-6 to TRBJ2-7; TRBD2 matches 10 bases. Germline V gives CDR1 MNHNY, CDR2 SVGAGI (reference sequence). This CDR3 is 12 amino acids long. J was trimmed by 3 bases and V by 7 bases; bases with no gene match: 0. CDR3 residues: CASKREGYEQYF. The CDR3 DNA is TGTGCCAGCAAGCGGGAGGGCTACGAGCAGTACTTC.

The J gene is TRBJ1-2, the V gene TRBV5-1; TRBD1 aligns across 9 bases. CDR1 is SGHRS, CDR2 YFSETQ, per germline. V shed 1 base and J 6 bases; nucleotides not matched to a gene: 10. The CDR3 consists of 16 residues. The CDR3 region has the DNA TGCGCCAGCAGCTTGACAGGGGGCGTTCGAACCAATGGCTACACCTTC. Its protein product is CASSLTGGVRTNGYTF.

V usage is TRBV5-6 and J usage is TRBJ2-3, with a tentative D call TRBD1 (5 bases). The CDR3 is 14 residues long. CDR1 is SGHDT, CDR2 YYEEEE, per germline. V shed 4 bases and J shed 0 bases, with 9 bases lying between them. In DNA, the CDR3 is TGTGCCAGCAGCAGACAGCCGAGCACAGATACGCAGTATTTT. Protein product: CASSRQPSTDTQYF.

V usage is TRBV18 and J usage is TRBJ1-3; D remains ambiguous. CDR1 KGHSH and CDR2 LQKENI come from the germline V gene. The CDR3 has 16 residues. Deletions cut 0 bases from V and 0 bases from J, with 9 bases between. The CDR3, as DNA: TGTGCCAGCTCACCACCTACGGCTACCTCTGGAAACACCATATATTTT. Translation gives CASSPPTATSGNTIYF.

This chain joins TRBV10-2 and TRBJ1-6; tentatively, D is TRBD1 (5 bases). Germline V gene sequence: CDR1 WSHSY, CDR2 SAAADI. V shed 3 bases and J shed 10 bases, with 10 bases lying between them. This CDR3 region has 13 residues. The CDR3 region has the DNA TGCGCCAGCAGTGACAGGGAGGGATCACCCCTCCACTTT. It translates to CASSDREGSPLHF.

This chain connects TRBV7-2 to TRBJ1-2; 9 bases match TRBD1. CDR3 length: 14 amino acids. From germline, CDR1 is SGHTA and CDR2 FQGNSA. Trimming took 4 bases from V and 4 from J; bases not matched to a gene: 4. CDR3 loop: CASSSGTGTYGYTF. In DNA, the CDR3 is TGTGCCAGCAGCTCCGGGACAGGGACCTATGGCTACACCTTC.

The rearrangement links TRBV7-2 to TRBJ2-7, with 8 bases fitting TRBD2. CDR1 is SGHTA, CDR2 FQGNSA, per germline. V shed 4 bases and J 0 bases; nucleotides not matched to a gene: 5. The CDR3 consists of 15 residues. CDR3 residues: CASSSLAAGSYEQYF. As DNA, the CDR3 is TGTGCCAGCAGCTCACTAGCGGCAGGCTCCTACGAGCAGTACTTC.

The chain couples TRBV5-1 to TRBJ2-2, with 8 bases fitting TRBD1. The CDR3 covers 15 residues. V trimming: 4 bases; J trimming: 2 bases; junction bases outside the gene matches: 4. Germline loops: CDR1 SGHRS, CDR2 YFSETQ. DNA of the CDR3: TGCGCCAGCAGCAAGGGACAGGCTAACACCGGGGAGCTGTTTTTT. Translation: CASSKGQANTGELFF.

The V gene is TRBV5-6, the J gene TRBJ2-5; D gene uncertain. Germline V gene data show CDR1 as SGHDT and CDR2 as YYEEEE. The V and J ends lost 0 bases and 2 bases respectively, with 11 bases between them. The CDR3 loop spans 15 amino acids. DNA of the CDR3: TGTGCCAGCAGCTTGGCTCAGGCATTACAAGAGACCCAGTACTTC. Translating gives CASSLAQALQETQYF.

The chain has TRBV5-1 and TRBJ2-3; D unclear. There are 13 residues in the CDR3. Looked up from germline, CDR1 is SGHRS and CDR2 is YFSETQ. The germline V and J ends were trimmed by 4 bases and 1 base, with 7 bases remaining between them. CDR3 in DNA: TGCGCCAGCAGCGTACGGGGCACAGATACGCAGTATTTT. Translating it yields CASSVRGTDTQYF.

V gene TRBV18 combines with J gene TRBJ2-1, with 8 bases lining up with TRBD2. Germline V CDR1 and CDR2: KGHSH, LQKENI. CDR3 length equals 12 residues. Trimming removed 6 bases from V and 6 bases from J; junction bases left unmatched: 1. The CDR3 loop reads CASSGRGNEQFF. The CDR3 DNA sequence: TGTGCCAGCTCCGGGAGGGGCAATGAGCAGTTCTTC.

The DNA for the CDR3 is TGTGCCAGAAGCACCTTTCGGACTAGCACGTACGAGCAGTACTTC. As protein: CARSTFRTSTYEQYF. The V gene is TRBV7-5, the J gene TRBJ2-7; the DNA was not used to check the table's D call, TRBD2. TRBV7-5 is deemed a pseudogene. The CDR3 is 15 amino acids.

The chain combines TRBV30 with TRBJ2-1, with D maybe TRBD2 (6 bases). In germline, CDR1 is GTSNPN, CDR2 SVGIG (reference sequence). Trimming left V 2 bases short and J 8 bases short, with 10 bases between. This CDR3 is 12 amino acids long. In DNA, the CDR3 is TGTGCCTGGAGTACTCGGGACTATGAGCAGTTCTTC. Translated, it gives CAWSTRDYEQFF.

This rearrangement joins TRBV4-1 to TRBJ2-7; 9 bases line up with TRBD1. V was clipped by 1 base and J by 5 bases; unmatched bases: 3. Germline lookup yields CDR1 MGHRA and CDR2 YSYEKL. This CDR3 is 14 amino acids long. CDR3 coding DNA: TGCGCCAGCAGCCAAGGGGACAGGGCCCACGAGCAGTACTTC. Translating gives CASSQGDRAHEQYF.

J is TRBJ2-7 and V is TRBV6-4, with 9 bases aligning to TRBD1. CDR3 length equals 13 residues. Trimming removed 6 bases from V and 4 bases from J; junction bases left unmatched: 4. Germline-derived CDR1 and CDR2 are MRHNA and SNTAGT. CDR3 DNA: TGTGCCAGCAGAGGGGACAGGGTGTACGAGCAGTACTTC. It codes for CASRGDRVYEQYF.

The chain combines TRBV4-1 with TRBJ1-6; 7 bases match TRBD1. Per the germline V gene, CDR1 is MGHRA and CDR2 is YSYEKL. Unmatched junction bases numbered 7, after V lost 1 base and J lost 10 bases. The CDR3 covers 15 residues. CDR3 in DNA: TGCGCCAGCAGCCAAGGTGACAGGGCAACCTCACCCCTCCACTTT. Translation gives CASSQGDRATSPLHF.

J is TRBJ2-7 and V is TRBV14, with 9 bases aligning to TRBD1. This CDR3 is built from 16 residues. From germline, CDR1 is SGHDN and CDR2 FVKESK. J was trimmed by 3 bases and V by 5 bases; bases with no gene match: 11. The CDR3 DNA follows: TGTGCCAGCAGCTCCTTAGCAGGGACAGGGAACTACGAGCAGTACTTC. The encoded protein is CASSSLAGTGNYEQYF.

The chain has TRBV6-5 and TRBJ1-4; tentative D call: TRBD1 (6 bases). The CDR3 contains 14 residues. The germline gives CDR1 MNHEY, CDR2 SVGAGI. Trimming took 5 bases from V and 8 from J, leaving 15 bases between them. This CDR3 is CASSATGPAEKLFF. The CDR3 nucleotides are TGTGCCAGCAGTGCGACAGGACCCGCCGAAAAACTGTTTTTT.

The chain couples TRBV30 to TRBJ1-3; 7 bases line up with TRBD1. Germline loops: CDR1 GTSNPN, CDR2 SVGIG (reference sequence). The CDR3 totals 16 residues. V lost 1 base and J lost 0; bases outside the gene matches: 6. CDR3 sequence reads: CAWSAGQLGSGNTIYF. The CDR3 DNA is TGTGCCTGGAGTGCGGGACAGCTGGGCTCTGGAAACACCATATATTTT.

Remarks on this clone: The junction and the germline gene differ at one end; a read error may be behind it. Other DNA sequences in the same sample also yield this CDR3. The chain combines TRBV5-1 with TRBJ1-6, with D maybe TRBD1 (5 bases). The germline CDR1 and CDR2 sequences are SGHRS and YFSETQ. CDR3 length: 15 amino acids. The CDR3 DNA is TGCGCCAGCAGCTTGGGACAGACCGACAATTCGCCCCTCCACTTT. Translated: CASSLGQTDNSPLHF.

Written as DNA, the CDR3 is TGTGCCAGCAGAGTAGGGTGGGTGAGTAATGAGCAGTTCTTC. Amino acid sequence: CASRVGWVSNEQFF. This rearrangement joins TRBV6-5 to TRBJ2-1; unclear D gene. Trimming left V 6 bases short and J 7 bases short, with 16 bases between. The length of the CDR3 is 14 residues. CDR1 and CDR2 from the germline V gene are MNHEY and SVGAGI.

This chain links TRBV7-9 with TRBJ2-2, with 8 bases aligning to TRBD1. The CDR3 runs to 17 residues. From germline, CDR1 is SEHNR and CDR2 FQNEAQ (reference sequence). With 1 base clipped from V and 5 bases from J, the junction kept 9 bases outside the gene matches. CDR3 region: CASSLVPLDRATGELFF. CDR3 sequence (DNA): TGTGCCAGCAGCTTAGTTCCCCTGGACAGGGCGACCGGGGAGCTGTTTTTT.

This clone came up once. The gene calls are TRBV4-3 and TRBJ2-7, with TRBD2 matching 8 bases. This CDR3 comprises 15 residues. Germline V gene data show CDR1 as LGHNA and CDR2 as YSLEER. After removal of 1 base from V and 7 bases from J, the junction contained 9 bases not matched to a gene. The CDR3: CASSQGFTSGGEQYF. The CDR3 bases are TGCGCCAGCAGCCAAGGGTTTACTAGCGGAGGGGAGCAGTACTTC.

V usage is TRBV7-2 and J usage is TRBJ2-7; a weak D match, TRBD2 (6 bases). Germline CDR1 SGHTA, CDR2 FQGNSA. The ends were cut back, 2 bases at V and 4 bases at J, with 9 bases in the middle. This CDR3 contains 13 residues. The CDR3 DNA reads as TGTGCCAGCAGCTTACAGGAGGGATACGAGCAGTACTTC. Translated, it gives CASSLQEGYEQYF.

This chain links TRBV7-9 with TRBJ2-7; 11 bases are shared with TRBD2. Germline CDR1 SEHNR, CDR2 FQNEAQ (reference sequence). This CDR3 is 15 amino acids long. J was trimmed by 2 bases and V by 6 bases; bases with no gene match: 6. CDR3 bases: TGTGCCAGCAGTGATCTAGCGGGGGGCACCTACGAGCAGTACTTC. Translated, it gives CASSDLAGGTYEQYF.

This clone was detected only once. In nucleotides, the CDR3 is TGCAGCGTTGAACCCGAGGGAGGAAAGCAGTTCTTC. Translated, it gives CSVEPEGGKQFF. The chain links TRBV29-1 to TRBJ2-1, with a possible D match to TRBD2 (6 bases). Trimming removed 2 bases from V and 11 bases from J, with 13 bases in between. Germline V lookup: CDR1 SQVTM, CDR2 ANQGSEA. The CDR3 extends over 12 amino acids.